Presented here are 22 T cell receptor beta chains from one specimen sequenced in a study of OX40 agonist ivuxolimab in advanced cancers. TCRdb's table, derived via immunoSEQ multiplex PCR, lists solely in-frame clones and lacks some. The sample lists 42,000 or so clones, 75% to 90% seen once, with approximately 4.6% in the top ten. The sequences come from CD4+ or CD8+ T cells sorted from blood, collected in a trial of the OX40 agonist ivuxolimab. These receptors were taken from an adult with an advanced solid tumor such as melanoma, head and neck, liver or kidney cancer.

The V and J genes are TRBV7-2 and TRBJ2-7; possible D gene TRBD2, 5 bases. Germline CDR1 and CDR2: SGHTA and FQGNSA. Trimming took off 4 bases at V and 3 bases at J, with 10 bases between the two ends. CDR3 length: 13 residues. The CDR3 region is CASSYGLGYEQYF. The CDR3 DNA reads as TGTGCCAGCAGCTATGGACTTGGCTACGAGCAGTACTTC.

This clone was detected a few times. This chain uses TRBV19 with TRBJ2-3, with 10 bases fitting TRBD2. The CDR3 is 15 amino acids. Trimming took 6 bases from V and 1 from J; bases not matched to a gene: 4. Germline V CDR1 and CDR2: LNHDA, SQIVND (reference sequence). As DNA, the CDR3 is TGTGCCAGTAGGGACCTAGCGGGAGGCACAGATACGCAGTATTTT. Translated: CASRDLAGGTDTQYF.

The rearrangement links TRBV7-9 to TRBJ1-2; D is possibly TRBD1 (5 bases). Germline V gene data show CDR1 as SEHNR and CDR2 as FQNEAQ (reference sequence). This CDR3 region has 16 residues. Trimming removed 1 base from V and 6 bases from J, with 18 bases in between. CDR3 DNA: TGTGCCAGCAGCTTAGATCCCAGAAGGGCAGGGCATGGCTACACCTTC. This codes for CASSLDPRRAGHGYTF.

V and J are TRBV2 and TRBJ2-3; D gene unclear. The length of the CDR3 is 12 residues. Germline loops: CDR1 SNHLY, CDR2 FYNNEI. V lost 7 bases, J lost 4 bases, and 9 bases lay in between. DNA of the CDR3: TGTGCCAGCATGGGGTCTGCAGATACGCAGTATTTT. Translating gives CASMGSADTQYF.

J is TRBJ2-5 and V is TRBV4-2; 7 bases align to TRBD2. CDR1 and CDR2 from the germline V gene are LGHNA and YNFKEQ. V shed 0 bases, J shed 6 bases, and the junction held 10 bases outside the gene matches. The CDR3 runs to 16 residues. CDR3 sequence reads: CASSQDTGRAVQTQYF. CDR3 coding DNA: TGTGCCAGCAGCCAAGATACTGGGAGGGCCGTTCAGACCCAGTACTTC.

The rearrangement links TRBV28 to TRBJ2-3; 7 bases map to TRBD2. In germline, CDR1 is MDHEN, CDR2 SYDVKM. The CDR3 is 20 amino acids. The V and J ends lost 5 bases and 4 bases, in that order; junction bases with no gene match: 24. The CDR3 bases are TGTGCCAGCAGTGCCATGTTTCTTACCCGATCAGCGGGAAGGGCAGATACGCAGTATTTT. It is translated as CASSAMFLTRSAGRADTQYF.

The chain carries TRBV7-2 and TRBJ1-1; D call uncertain. Germline lookup yields CDR1 SGHTA and CDR2 FQGNSA. The CDR3 covers 14 residues. Trimming left V 2 bases short and J 5 bases short, with 12 bases between. The CDR3 DNA follows: TGTGCCAGCAGCTTAAGTTCGGGGATGACTGAAGCTTTCTTT. Encoded protein: CASSLSSGMTEAFF.

The rearrangement links TRBV11-2 to TRBJ1-1; no clear D. Germline V gene sequence: CDR1 SGHAT, CDR2 FQNNGV. This CDR3 spans 15 amino acids. The V end was cut by 4 bases, the J end by 6 bases, with 18 bases between. The CDR3 DNA reads as TGTGCCAGCAGCTCTGGTACAGCCGTTTCGTCTGAAGCTTTCTTT. This gives the protein CASSSGTAVSSEAFF.

The CDR3 bases are TGTGCCAGCAGTTACAACGGCGGGAGGAGGGTGGAGACCCAGTACTTC. Residues: CASSYNGGRRVETQYF. This chain links TRBV6-5 with TRBJ2-5; 8 positions match TRBD2. Trimming took 2 bases from V and 5 from J; bases not matched to a gene: 10. CDR3 length: 16 amino acids. The germline CDR1 and CDR2 sequences are MNHEY and SVGAGI.

The chain uses TRBV7-8 and TRBJ1-4, with 7 bases aligning to TRBD1. The CDR3 length is 17 residues. CDR1 is SGHVS, CDR2 FQNEAQ, per germline. V lost 4 bases to trimming and J lost 7 bases; unmatched junction nucleotides: 15. The CDR3 sequence: CASSSSGGGGASEKLFF. CDR3 bases: TGTGCCAGCAGCTCCTCCGGTGGAGGGGGCGCGAGTGAAAAACTGTTTTTT.

CDR3 coding DNA: TGCAGCGTTAAAACAGGGGTACTCTCCTACGAGCAGTACTTC. Its translation is CSVKTGVLSYEQYF. V and J are TRBV29-1 and TRBJ2-7; 7 bases agree with TRBD1. Germline trimming cut 5 bases from V and 0 bases from J; bases unmatched to any gene: 7. The CDR3 runs 14 residues. Germline V lookup: CDR1 SQVTM, CDR2 ANQGSEA.

V gene TRBV6-5 combines with J gene TRBJ1-1; 8 nucleotides line up with TRBD1. Germline CDR1 is MNHEY and CDR2 is SVGAGI. The CDR3 is 14 amino acids. V lost 5 bases and J lost 4; bases outside the gene matches: 6. DNA for the CDR3: TGTGCCAGCAGTCTTCCAGGGGGCGGCACTGAAGCTTTCTTT. Encoded protein: CASSLPGGGTEAFF.

This chain connects TRBV7-2 to TRBJ1-6; D is unresolved. CDR3 size: 13 residues. Germline V gene data show CDR1 as SGHTA and CDR2 as FQGNSA. V was clipped by 3 bases and J by 7 bases, with 7 bases between them. The CDR3 here is CASSFSFNSPLHF. CDR3 in DNA: TGTGCCAGCAGCTTTTCTTTCAATTCACCCCTCCACTTT.

This chain links TRBV4-1 with TRBJ2-3; 7 nucleotides line up with TRBD2. J was trimmed by 2 bases and V by 0 bases; bases with no gene match: 5. This CDR3 comprises 16 residues. Germline V gene data show CDR1 as MGHRA and CDR2 as YSYEKL. For the CDR3, the DNA is TGCGCCAGCAGCCAAGAATGGGGGGGTCACACAGATACGCAGTATTTT. This encodes CASSQEWGGHTDTQYF.

This chain connects TRBV4-1 to TRBJ2-7, with a weak D call TRBD1 (6 bases). With 4 bases removed from V and 2 bases from J, the gap between germline ends came to 12 bases. The CDR3 is 14 amino acids. Germline lookup yields CDR1 MGHRA and CDR2 YSYEKL. CDR3 in DNA: TGCGCCAGCAGCCTACGGACAGTCGCCTACGAGCAGTACTTC. Residues: CASSLRTVAYEQYF.

This chain links TRBV2 with TRBJ2-7; D tentatively reads TRBD1 or TRBD2 (7 bases each). The CDR3 runs to 15 residues. Trimming pared 6 bases from V and 2 bases from J, leaving 17 bases between. The germline V gene encodes CDR1 SNHLY and CDR2 FYNNEI. The CDR3 DNA is TGTGCCAGCAGCAGCGGGGACAGTCTGACCTACGAGCAGTACTTC. Translated: CASSSGDSLTYEQYF.

CDR3 coding DNA: TGTGCCAGCAGCTTTGCGGGGAACCAGAACACCGGGGAGCTGTTTTTT. It codes for CASSFAGNQNTGELFF. V usage is TRBV7-9 and J usage is TRBJ2-2, with a tentative D call TRBD2 (6 bases). CDR1 is SEHNR, CDR2 FQNEAQ, per germline (reference sequence). This CDR3 has 16 residues. Trimming cost V 3 bases and J 1 base, with 12 bases left between them.

V usage is TRBV6-6 and J usage is TRBJ2-5; tentative D call: TRBD1 (5 bases). Trimming took off 6 bases at V and 1 base at J, with 12 bases between the two ends. The CDR3 has 14 residues. The germline CDR1 and CDR2 sequences are MNHNY and SVGAGI (reference sequence). In DNA form, the CDR3 reads TGTGCCAGCAGGTCAGGACACCTCCAAGAGACCCAGTACTTC. This codes for CASRSGHLQETQYF.

The chain couples TRBV7-2 to TRBJ1-1; D is possibly TRBD1 (5 bases). Germline CDR1 reads SGHTA; CDR2 reads FQGNSA. The CDR3 contains 14 residues. The germline V and J ends were trimmed by 5 bases and 4 bases, with 14 bases remaining between them. CDR3 sequence reads: CASSRTSTSTEAFF. In DNA form, the CDR3 reads TGTGCCAGCAGCCGGACAAGTACGTCCACTGAAGCTTTCTTT. Full variable domain (missing parts from reference TRBV7-2 and TRBJ1-1): GAGVSQSPSNKVTEKGKDVELRCDPISGHTALYWYRQSLGQGLEFLIYFQGNSAPDKSGLPSDRFSAERTGGSVSTLTIQRTQQEDSAVYLCASSRTSTSTEAFFGQGTRLTVV.

The chain couples TRBV15 to TRBJ2-7; 8 bases align to TRBD2. The CDR3 is made up of 16 amino acids. V shed 0 bases and J 0 bases; nucleotides not matched to a gene: 4. Germline V gene data show CDR1 as LNHNV and CDR2 as YYDKDF (reference sequence). CDR3 region: CATSRDSGGGSYEQYF. Here the CDR3 DNA reads TGTGCCACCAGCAGAGACAGCGGGGGAGGCTCCTACGAGCAGTACTTC. The complete variable domain, with remaining parts taken from reference TRBV15 and TRBJ2-7, reads DAMVIQNPRYQVTQFGKPVTLSCSQTLNHNVMYWYQQKSSQAPKLLFHYYDKDFNNEADTPDNFQSRRPNTSFCFLDIRSPGLGDTAMYLCATSRDSGGGSYEQYFGPGTRLTVT.

V is TRBV28 and J is TRBJ1-5; 7 nucleotides match TRBD1. V dropped 6 bases and J dropped 4; count of bases not matched to a gene: 15. The CDR3 is made up of 17 amino acids. Germline CDR1 MDHEN, CDR2 SYDVKM. The CDR3 coding sequence is TGTGCCAGCAGGGCCCAGACAGGGTTTATCGGGAATCAGCCCCAGCATTTT. It encodes CASRAQTGFIGNQPQHF.

The chain employs TRBV28 and TRBJ1-5, with 9 bases identical to TRBD1. The CDR3 has 16 amino acids. Germline CDR1 MDHEN, CDR2 SYDVKM. V lost 4 bases and J lost 4; bases outside the gene matches: 8. CDR3 in amino acids: CASSSTPGQGNQPQHF. CDR3 DNA: TGTGCCAGCAGTTCCACTCCGGGACAGGGAAATCAGCCCCAGCATTTT. Together with reference TRBV28 and TRBJ1-5, the CDR3 gives the full variable domain: DVKVTQSSRYLVKRTGEKVFLECVQDMDHENMFWYRQDPGLGLRLIYFSYDVKMKEKGDIPEGYSVSREKKERFSLILESASTNQTSMYLCASSSTPGQGNQPQHFGDGTRLSIL.